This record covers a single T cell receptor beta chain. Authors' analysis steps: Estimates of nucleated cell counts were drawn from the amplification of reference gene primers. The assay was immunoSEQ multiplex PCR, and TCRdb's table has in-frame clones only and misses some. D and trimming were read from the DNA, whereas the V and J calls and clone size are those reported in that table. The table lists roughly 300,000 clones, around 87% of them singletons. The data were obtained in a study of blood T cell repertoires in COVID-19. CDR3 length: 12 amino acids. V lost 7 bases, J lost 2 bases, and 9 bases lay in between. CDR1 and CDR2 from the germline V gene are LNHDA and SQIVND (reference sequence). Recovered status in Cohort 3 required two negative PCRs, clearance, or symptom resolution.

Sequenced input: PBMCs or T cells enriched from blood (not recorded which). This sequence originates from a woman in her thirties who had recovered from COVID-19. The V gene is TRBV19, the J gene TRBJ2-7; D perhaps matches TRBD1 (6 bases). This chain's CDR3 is CASTGDAYEQYF. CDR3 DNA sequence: TGTGCCAGTACAGGGGACGCCTACGAGCAGTACTTC.